This T cell receptor beta chain was sequenced during a study of PD-L1 blockade in urothelial cancer. Produced via immunoSEQ multiplex PCR; TCRdb's table is partial and in-frame only. This sample has 30,000 or so clones, with 80% to 90% found just once. V shed 4 bases and J 2 bases; nucleotides not matched to a gene: 5. The germline V gene encodes CDR1 ENHRY and CDR2 SYGVKD. CDR3 length equals 15 residues. Time point indicated: peripheral blood 6 weeks after treatment start. Each patient supplied 1 to 8 pretreatment and on-treatment samples. The material sequenced was PBMCs, taken around atezolizumab (anti-PD-L1) treatment. This clonotype was sampled from an elderly man with urothelial cancer. The rearrangement joins TRBV10-3 to TRBJ2-7; 10 bases line up with TRBD1. Written as DNA, the CDR3 is TGTGCCATCAGTGGACCGGACAGGGGGGCCTACGAGCAGTACTTC. Its translation: CAISGPDRGAYEQYF.